The 22 T cell receptor beta chains presented below share a single source sample, sequenced in a study of CD8+ T cells in alopecia areata. Treatment noted: oral pan-JAK inhibitor, 5-10 mg twice daily. Investigators isolated RNA and reverse transcribed it into cDNA to act as the sequencing template. This table comes from immunoSEQ multiplex PCR, and its TCRdb copy is limited to in-frame clones, with some not included. The profile shows over 35,000 clones, roughly 92% of them singletons. The sample was CD8+ T cells sorted from blood, taken at week 24, from a patient treated with tofacitinib. These receptors were taken from a human donor with alopecia areata.

V usage is TRBV28 and J usage is TRBJ2-2; D gene unclear. The CDR3 is 15 amino acids. The ends were cut back, 3 bases at V and 1 base at J, with 9 bases in the middle. Germline loops: CDR1 MDHEN, CDR2 SYDVKM. The CDR3 DNA is TGTGCCAGCAGTTTTAATTGGGGGAACACCGGGGAGCTGTTTTTT. Translation gives CASSFNWGNTGELFF.

This clone was recorded only once. The V gene is TRBV7-8, the J gene TRBJ2-7; possibly TRBD2 for D (6 bases). Germline V CDR1 and CDR2: SGHVS, FQNEAQ. V was shortened by 0 bases and J by 3 bases, with 9 bases between the two germline ends. The CDR3 length is 14 residues. CDR3 coding DNA: TGTGCCAGCAGCTTAGCGGACGGGGGCTACGAGCAGTACTTC. This sequence encodes CASSLADGGYEQYF. The full variable domain, in which reference TRBV7-8 and TRBJ2-7 provide the parts outside the CDR3, is GAGVSQSPRYKVAKRGQDVALRCDPISGHVSLFWYQQALGQGPEFLTYFQNEAQLDKSGLPSDRFFAERPEGSVSTLKIQRTQQEDSAVYLCASSLADGGYEQYFGPGTRLTVT.

The chain uses TRBV7-6 and TRBJ2-5; D remains unclear. CDR3 length equals 16 residues. Germline values: CDR1 SGHVS, CDR2 FNYEAQ. V was trimmed by 5 bases and J by 5 bases, leaving 21 bases between them. The CDR3 loop is CASSPVGFRGMETQYF. CDR3 bases: TGTGCCAGCAGCCCAGTAGGATTTCGAGGAATGGAGACCCAGTACTTC.

The chain links TRBV10-3 to TRBJ1-1; no firm D call. Deletions cut 4 bases from V and 1 base from J, with 4 bases between. This CDR3 has 12 residues. Germline V lookup: CDR1 ENHRY, CDR2 SYGVKD. The CDR3 region is CAISGANTEAFF. The CDR3 nucleotides are TGTGCCATCAGTGGTGCGAACACTGAAGCTTTCTTT.

This sequence joins TRBV7-6 and TRBJ2-1; tentatively, D is TRBD2 (5 bases). V lost 5 bases and J 8 bases, leaving 13 bases between the germline ends. Germline-derived CDR1 and CDR2 are SGHVS and FNYEAQ. The CDR3 length is 13 residues. CDR3 amino acids: CASSALLGHEQFF. Written as DNA, the CDR3 is TGTGCCAGCAGCGCCTTACTAGGACATGAGCAGTTCTTC.

The chain joins TRBV25-1 to TRBJ2-1, with D perhaps matching TRBD1 or TRBD2 (7 bases each). Germline loops: CDR1 MGHDK, CDR2 SYGVNS. Trimming took off 6 bases at V and 4 bases at J, with 13 bases between the two ends. The CDR3 sequence is 14 residues long. CDR3 loop: CASSRGGAYNEQFF. The CDR3 bases are TGTGCCAGCAGCAGGGGGGGGGCTTACAATGAGCAGTTCTTC.

V gene TRBV7-9 combines with J gene TRBJ1-6; the D gene is possibly TRBD1 (5 bases). The CDR3 loop spans 19 amino acids. The germline V and J ends were trimmed by 1 base and 2 bases, with 18 bases remaining between them. The germline V gene has CDR1 SEHNR and CDR2 FQNEAQ (reference sequence). As DNA, the CDR3 is TGTGCCAGCAGCTTAGGTCATTGGGCAGGGAAGGCCTATAATTCACCCCTCCACTTT. This translates into CASSLGHWAGKAYNSPLHF.

The genes are TRBV5-1 and TRBJ2-1; TRBD1 matches 7 bases. V was pared by 3 bases and J by 8 bases, with 8 bases of the junction left unmatched. The CDR3 has 14 residues. Looked up from germline, CDR1 is SGHRS and CDR2 is YFSETQ. This CDR3 reads CASSSQTGRDEQFF. The CDR3 nucleotides read TGCGCCAGCAGCTCCCAGACAGGGCGCGATGAGCAGTTCTTC. Full variable domain (outside the CDR3, taken from reference TRBV5-1 and TRBJ2-1): KAGVTQTPRYLIKTRGQQVTLSCSPISGHRSVSWYQQTPGQGLQFLFEYFSETQRNKGNFPGRFSGRQFSNSRSEMNVSTLELGDSALYLCASSSQTGRDEQFFGPGTRLTVL.

The chain recombines TRBV6-6 with TRBJ2-7; D is unresolved. CDR1 and CDR2 (germline): MNHNY, SVGAGI (reference sequence). The CDR3 loop spans 13 amino acids. Trimming removed 2 bases at V and 3 bases at J, with 8 bases between. Here the CDR3 DNA reads TGTGCCAGCAGTTACGGGTTGATCTACGAGCAGTACTTC. It translates to CASSYGLIYEQYF.

The chain employs TRBV13 and TRBJ2-3; 9 bases agree with TRBD1. The V gene's germline CDR1 is PRHDT and CDR2 FYEKMQ (reference sequence). V lost 3 bases, J lost 3 bases, and 7 bases stayed unmatched. The CDR3 has 16 residues. The CDR3 DNA sequence: TGTGCCAGCAGCTTCCTCGGGACAGGGCTGACAGATACGCAGTATTTT. Encoded protein: CASSFLGTGLTDTQYF.

J is TRBJ2-1 and V is TRBV4-1, with TRBD2 matching 8 bases. The germline CDR1 and CDR2 sequences are MGHRA and YSYEKL. CDR3 length equals 16 residues. The trim removed 2 bases at V and 8 bases at J, leaving 11 bases unmatched. CDR3 region: CASSQSRGGGKDEQFF. CDR3 DNA: TGCGCCAGCAGCCAAAGTCGGGGCGGGGGGAAGGATGAGCAGTTCTTC.

The gene calls are TRBV7-9 and TRBJ2-3; perhaps TRBD2 as D (5 bases). The CDR3 covers 16 residues. Trimming removed 5 bases at V and 0 bases at J, with 15 bases between. The V gene's germline CDR1 is SEHNR and CDR2 FQNEAQ (reference sequence). The CDR3, as DNA: TGTGCCAGCAGCCCCCGGGGAAGAACTAGCACAGATACGCAGTATTTT. It specifies CASSPRGRTSTDTQYF.

V gene TRBV6-4 combines with J gene TRBJ1-5; D possibly corresponds to TRBD1 (5 bases). CDR1 and CDR2 (germline): MRHNA, SNTAGT. V lost 3 bases, J lost 2 bases, and 8 bases lay in between. CDR3 length equals 14 residues. As DNA, the CDR3 is TGTGCCAGCAGTGAAGGGGAGGGCAATCAGCCCCAGCATTTT. Protein product: CASSEGEGNQPQHF.

The V and J genes are TRBV7-8 and TRBJ2-3, with 10 bases aligning to TRBD2. CDR3 length: 16 residues. CDR1 is SGHVS, CDR2 FQNEAQ, per germline. Trimming took 5 bases from V and 2 from J; bases not matched to a gene: 7. In DNA form, the CDR3 reads TGTGCCAGCAGCACTCAGCGGGGGGGAATCACAGATACGCAGTATTTT. Its translation is CASSTQRGGITDTQYF. Looking up the rest from reference TRBV7-8 and TRBJ2-3 gives the full variable domain: GAGVSQSPRYKVAKRGQDVALRCDPISGHVSLFWYQQALGQGPEFLTYFQNEAQLDKSGLPSDRFFAERPEGSVSTLKIQRTQQEDSAVYLCASSTQRGGITDTQYFGPGTRLTVL.

The CDR3 DNA follows: TGTGCCTGGAGTGGAGGGCTAGCGGGGGGGCGAGGCACAGATACGCAGTATTTT. Its translation is CAWSGGLAGGRGTDTQYF. The chain links TRBV30 to TRBJ2-3; 12 bases match TRBD2. The ends lost 1 base at V and 1 base at J; junction bases unmatched: 9. This CDR3 region has 18 residues. Germline CDR1 is GTSNPN and CDR2 is SVGIG (reference sequence).

This chain joins TRBV14 and TRBJ2-1; D is undetermined. CDR3 length: 14 residues. The V gene's germline CDR1 is SGHDN and CDR2 FVKESK. Trimming cost V 0 bases and J 3 bases, with 6 bases left between them. CDR3 coding DNA: TGTGCCAGCAGCCAAGACCAGCTCTACAATGAGCAGTTCTTC. Translating gives CASSQDQLYNEQFF.

This clone was detected a few times. V and J are TRBV7-9 and TRBJ2-1, with 8 nucleotides matching TRBD2. The V and J ends lost 6 bases and 7 bases, in that order; junction bases with no gene match: 5. Germline V gene data show CDR1 as SEHNR and CDR2 as FQNEAQ (reference sequence). The CDR3 has 13 residues. The CDR3 protein is CASRGSGVNEQFF. As DNA, the CDR3 is TGTGCCAGCAGGGGTAGCGGGGTTAATGAGCAGTTCTTC.

The chain is built from TRBV6-5 and TRBJ2-2; D not certain. V was cut by 0 bases and J by 0 bases, with 8 bases left in between. Looked up from germline, CDR1 is MNHEY and CDR2 is SVGAGI. This CDR3 has 16 amino acids. The CDR3 DNA follows: TGTGCCAGCAGTTACTCTCCGGCAGCGAACACCGGGGAGCTGTTTTTT. Its protein is CASSYSPAANTGELFF.

This chain links TRBV4-1 with TRBJ1-2, with D maybe TRBD1 (6 bases). CDR3 length equals 16 residues. Looked up from germline, CDR1 is MGHRA and CDR2 is YSYEKL. V lost 0 bases to trimming and J lost 5 bases, with 16 bases between them. CDR3 in amino acids: CASSQDPGRGRYGYTF. CDR3 nucleotide sequence: TGCGCCAGCAGCCAAGATCCGGGCAGGGGCCGTTATGGCTACACCTTC.

In its sample, this clone was seen once. The V and J genes are TRBV6-1 and TRBJ2-2; no reliable D call. The V gene's germline CDR1 is MNHNS and CDR2 SASEGT. This CDR3 has 14 amino acids. V shed 2 bases and J shed 6 bases, with 10 bases lying between them. The CDR3 DNA reads as TGTGCCAGCAGTGAAACCGTTGAGTCCGGGGAGCTGTTTTTT. Translation gives CASSETVESGELFF.

This clone was detected once. The rearrangement links TRBV2 to TRBJ1-5; no reliable D call. This CDR3 contains 13 residues. The germline V gene has CDR1 SNHLY and CDR2 FYNNEI. V lost 3 bases and J lost 6, with 9 bases in between. The CDR3 bases are TGTGCCAGCAGTGAGGTTGGAAGTCAGCCCCAGCATTTT. This codes for CASSEVGSQPQHF. The full variable domain, its missing parts supplied by reference TRBV2 and TRBJ1-5, is EPEVTQTPSHQVTQMGQEVILRCVPISNHLYFYWYRQILGQKVEFLVSFYNNEISEKSEIFDDQFSVERPDGSNFTLKIRSTKLEDSAMYFCASSEVGSQPQHFGDGTRLSIL.

The sample holds a few counts of this clone. The chain combines TRBV7-9 with TRBJ2-5; D unclear. The CDR3 has 14 residues. Trimming removed 5 bases at V and 2 bases at J, with 12 bases between. Germline values: CDR1 SEHNR, CDR2 FQNEAQ (reference sequence). CDR3 coding DNA: TGTGCCAGCAGCCCCGACTTGTTACAAGAGACCCAGTACTTC. This sequence encodes CASSPDLLQETQYF.